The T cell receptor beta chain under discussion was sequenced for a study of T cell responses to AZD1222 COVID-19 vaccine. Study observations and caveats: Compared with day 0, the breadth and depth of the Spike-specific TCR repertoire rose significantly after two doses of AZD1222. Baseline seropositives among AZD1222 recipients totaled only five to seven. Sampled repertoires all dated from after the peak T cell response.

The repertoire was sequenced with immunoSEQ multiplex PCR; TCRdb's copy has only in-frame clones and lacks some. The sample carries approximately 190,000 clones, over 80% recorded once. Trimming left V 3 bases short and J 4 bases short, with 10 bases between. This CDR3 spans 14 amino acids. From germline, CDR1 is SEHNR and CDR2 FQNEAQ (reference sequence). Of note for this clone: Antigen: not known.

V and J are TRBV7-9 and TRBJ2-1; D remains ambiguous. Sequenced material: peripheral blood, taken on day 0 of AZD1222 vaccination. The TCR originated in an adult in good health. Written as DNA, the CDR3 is TGTGCCAGCAGCTTCCCCCGTGGATACAATGAGCAGTTCTTC. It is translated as CASSFPRGYNEQFF.